Shown below are 28 T cell receptor beta chains from a single sample sequenced in a study of CD8 T cells in ankylosing spondylitis. MiXCR was run by TCRdb on the 5' RACE reads, yielding one entry per CDR3 protein. The profile shows approximately 150,000 distinct CDR3 sequences, approximately 10% of them singletons. The sample comprised blood, either unsorted or a sorted T cell fraction (not recorded which). The receptors shown here come from a female donor with ankylosing spondylitis or in good health (not recorded which).

The chain has TRBV24-1 and TRBJ2-2; no clear D. The CDR3 is made up of 13 amino acids. Germline V gives CDR1 KGHDR, CDR2 SFDVKD. Deletions cut 9 bases from V and 0 bases from J, with 7 bases between. CDR3: CATQGPNTGELFF. CDR3 DNA: TGTGCCACCCAAGGACCGAACACCGGGGAGCTGTTTTTT.

In DNA, the CDR3 is TGTGCCAGCAGCGCCCGGAATGGGCCCCAGCATTTT. It specifies CASSARNGPQHF. The chain couples TRBV13 to TRBJ1-5; D not resolved. The CDR3 contains 12 residues. V was trimmed by 5 bases and J by 9 bases, leaving 11 bases between them. CDR1 and CDR2 from the germline V gene are PRHDT and FYEKMQ (reference sequence).

The rearrangement joins TRBV13 to TRBJ1-5; D possibly corresponds to TRBD1 (5 bases). CDR1 is PRHDT and CDR2 is FYEKMQ in the germline V gene (reference sequence). The CDR3 extends over 13 amino acids. The V end lost 5 bases, the J end lost 7 bases, and 12 bases lay between the germline ends. The CDR3 protein is CASSPRRAQPQHF. The DNA for the CDR3 is TGTGCCAGCAGCCCCCGCAGGGCGCAGCCCCAGCATTTT.

In this sample, this clonotype turned up many times. V usage is TRBV4-3 and J usage is TRBJ2-7, with TRBD1 matching 10 bases. Germline assignment: CDR1 LGHNA and CDR2 YSLEER. The CDR3 spans 15 residues. V was pared by 1 base and J by 2 bases, with 2 bases of the junction left unmatched. CDR3 DNA sequence: TGCGCCAGCAGCCAAGGGACAGGGGGAGCCTACGAGCAGTACTTC. Amino acids: CASSQGTGGAYEQYF.

This chain links TRBV6-2 or TRBV6-3 with TRBJ1-2; D is unclear. The length of the CDR3 is 12 residues. V was shortened by 7 bases and J by 4 bases, with 10 bases between the two germline ends. Germline CDR1 MNHEY, CDR2 SVGEGT. DNA for the CDR3: TGTGCCAGCACCCAGAAGGGCTATGGCTACACCTTC. Its protein product is CASTQKGYGYTF.

The V gene is TRBV12-3 or TRBV12-4, the J gene TRBJ2-3, with TRBD2 matching over 10 bases. The CDR3 contains 18 residues. Germline trimming cut 0 bases from V and 3 bases from J; bases unmatched to any gene: 9. CDR3 in DNA: TGTGCCAGCAGTTTAGCGCCAACTACTAGCGGGGAAACAGATACGCAGTATTTT. It specifies CASSLAPTTSGETDTQYF.

A single count supports this clonotype. The chain couples TRBV27 to TRBJ2-5; 13 bases line up with TRBD2. CDR3 length: 16 residues. Germline lookup yields CDR1 MNHEY and CDR2 SMNVEV (reference sequence). V shed 5 bases and J 1 base; nucleotides not matched to a gene: 4. CDR3: CASSGGTSGTQETQYF. Here the CDR3 DNA reads TGTGCCAGCAGTGGCGGGACTAGCGGGACCCAAGAGACCCAGTACTTC.

This clonotype came up a few times. The chain links TRBV25-1 to TRBJ2-1; 8 nucleotides align to TRBD2. The trim removed 8 bases at V and 4 bases at J, leaving 7 bases unmatched. The CDR3 sequence is 14 residues long. Germline V lookup: CDR1 MGHDK, CDR2 SYGVNS. Here the CDR3 reads CASVAGGLYNEQFF. In nucleotides, the CDR3 is TGTGCCAGCGTGGCGGGAGGCTTATACAATGAGCAGTTCTTC.

CDR3 nucleotides: TGCAGCGTTGTATCGGCTAGCGGGAGGATAGATACGCAGTATTTT. Protein: CSVVSASGRIDTQYF. The V call is TRBV29-1, the J call TRBJ2-3; the match to TRBD2 covers 11 bases. The CDR3 length is 15 residues. Trimming at V came to 4 bases and at J to 5 bases, leaving 8 bases not matched to a gene. Germline CDR1 reads SQVTM; CDR2 reads ANQGSEA.

The chain employs TRBV6-2 or TRBV6-3 and TRBJ1-1; D may be TRBD1 (6 bases). Germline V gives CDR1 MNHEY, CDR2 SVGEGT. This CDR3 region has 14 residues. Trimming removed 4 bases at V and 5 bases at J, with 14 bases between. The chain's CDR3 is CASSWNRVETEAFF. The DNA for the CDR3 is TGTGCCAGCAGTTGGAACAGGGTGGAAACTGAAGCTTTCTTT.

V gene TRBV7-6 combines with J gene TRBJ2-2; 9 bases map to TRBD2. With 0 bases clipped from V and 5 bases from J, the junction kept 7 bases outside the gene matches. CDR1 is SGHVS and CDR2 is FNYEAQ in the germline V gene. This CDR3 contains 17 residues. The CDR3 nucleotides read TGTGCCAGCAGCTTAGCGCGCGGCGGGAGGGTAACCGGGGAGCTGTTTTTT. Translating gives CASSLARGGRVTGELFF.

The rearrangement links TRBV28 to TRBJ1-6; a weak D match, TRBD1 (5 bases). Germline V gives CDR1 MDHEN, CDR2 SYDVKM. Trimming stripped 7 bases from V and 14 bases from J, with 24 bases between. The CDR3 loop spans 15 amino acids. This CDR3 reads CASTGIPARGSALHF. For the CDR3, the DNA is TGTGCCAGCACCGGAATCCCAGCGAGGGGATCCGCCCTCCACTTT.

In this sample, this clonotype turned up many times. The genes are TRBV29-1 and TRBJ2-1; D perhaps matches TRBD2 (6 bases). Germline assignment: CDR1 SQVTM and CDR2 ANQGSEA. The CDR3 totals 14 residues. Trimming cost V 4 bases and J 0 bases, with 10 bases left between them. The CDR3 DNA sequence: TGCAGCGTTGGGGCCGGGAGCTCCTACAATGAGCAGTTCTTC. Translation: CSVGAGSSYNEQFF.

The V call is TRBV7-3, the J call TRBJ2-5, with no clear D. The CDR3 is made up of 13 amino acids. Per germline, CDR1 SGHTA and CDR2 FQGTGA. Trimming stripped 1 base from V and 4 bases from J, with 7 bases between. CDR3 nucleotides: TGTGCCAGCAGCTTAAGCGTAGGAGAGACCCAGTACTTC. Amino acids: CASSLSVGETQYF. Together with reference TRBV7-3 and TRBJ2-5, the CDR3 gives the full variable domain: GAGVSQTPSNKVTEKGKYVELRCDPISGHTALYWYRQSLGQGPEFLIYFQGTGAADDSGLPNDRFFAVRPEGSVSTLKIQRTERGDSAVYLCASSLSVGETQYFGPGTRLLVL.

The V and J genes are TRBV2 and TRBJ2-1; maybe TRBD2 (5 bases). V was trimmed by 4 bases and J by 1 base, leaving 11 bases between them. The germline gives CDR1 SNHLY, CDR2 FYNNEI. The CDR3 sequence is 15 residues long. CDR3 DNA: TGTGCCAGCAGTGGGGAGAGGAGGTCCTACAATGAGCAGTTCTTC. The encoded protein is CASSGERRSYNEQFF.

This clonotype was recorded at least ten times. This chain connects TRBV12-3 or TRBV12-4 to TRBJ2-7; D is unresolved. Trimming took 5 bases from V and 3 from J, leaving 8 bases between them. The CDR3 is 12 amino acids. Here the CDR3 DNA reads TGTGCCAGCAGTCCCTACCTCTACGAGCAGTACTTC. This encodes CASSPYLYEQYF.

This clonotype occurred a few times. The V call is TRBV2, the J call TRBJ2-7; 11 positions agree with TRBD2. Germline CDR1 SNHLY, CDR2 FYNNEI. Trimming took 6 bases from V and 2 from J; bases not matched to a gene: 6. The CDR3 contains 15 residues. This chain's CDR3 is CASRVGLAETYEQYF. The CDR3 nucleotides are TGTGCCAGCAGGGTGGGACTAGCGGAGACCTACGAGCAGTACTTC.

This clonotype was observed at least ten times. The chain couples TRBV5-6 to TRBJ1-1; D gene unclear. V was trimmed by 1 base and J by 1 base, leaving 5 bases between them. The CDR3 contains 13 residues. Per the germline V gene, CDR1 is SGHDT and CDR2 is YYEEEE. The DNA of the CDR3 is TGTGCCAGCAGCTTGAGGGAGAACACTGAAGCTTTCTTT. It is translated as CASSLRENTEAFF.

This clonotype was found many times. The chain joins TRBV6-2 or TRBV6-3 to TRBJ2-7; D is undetermined. V lost 4 bases to trimming and J lost 0 bases, with 10 bases between them. The CDR3 is 14 residues long. Germline assignment: CDR1 MNHEY and CDR2 SVGEGT. The CDR3 DNA follows: TGTGCCAGCAGTTCCGCGGCCTTCTCCTACGAGCAGTACTTC. Its protein is CASSSAAFSYEQYF.

This clonotype appeared a few times. The V and J genes are TRBV5-6 and TRBJ2-1, with TRBD2 matching over 8 bases. The V and J ends lost 9 bases and 0 bases, in that order; junction bases with no gene match: 14. From germline, CDR1 is SGHDT and CDR2 YYEEEE. The CDR3 runs 17 residues. CDR3 loop: CAIGFRTSWSSYNEQFF. CDR3 nucleotides: TGTGCCATCGGCTTCCGGACTAGCTGGAGCTCCTACAATGAGCAGTTCTTC.

This sequence joins TRBV27 and TRBJ2-5; weak D call: TRBD2 (5 bases). V was trimmed by 5 bases and J by 5 bases, leaving 21 bases between them. Germline-derived CDR1 and CDR2 are MNHEY and SMNVEV (reference sequence). The CDR3 sequence is 16 residues long. CDR3 protein: CASSPATSLGPETQYF. CDR3 in DNA: TGTGCCAGCAGTCCCGCCACCTCACTAGGACCGGAGACCCAGTACTTC.

This clonotype was seen only a few times. This rearrangement joins TRBV12-5 to TRBJ1-2; D unclear. CDR1 is LGHNT and CDR2 is FRNRAP in the germline V gene. CDR3 length: 13 residues. V was clipped by 2 bases and J by 1 base, with 5 bases between them. CDR3 in DNA: TGTGCTAGTGGTTTGTATGGTAACTATGGCTACACCTTC. As protein: CASGLYGNYGYTF.

The table lists this clonotype with a few counts. The chain recombines TRBV2 with TRBJ1-1; D is ambiguous. The CDR3 extends over 12 amino acids. Germline V gives CDR1 SNHLY, CDR2 FYNNEI. V was trimmed by 8 bases and J by 4 bases, leaving 11 bases between them. CDR3 sequence reads: CASGSGATEAFF. CDR3 bases: TGTGCCAGCGGTTCGGGAGCCACTGAAGCTTTCTTT.

This chain connects TRBV15 to TRBJ1-1; 10 bases align to TRBD1. Germline V gives CDR1 LNHNV, CDR2 YYDKDF (reference sequence). Trimming took 2 bases from V and 6 from J; bases not matched to a gene: 9. The length of the CDR3 is 16 residues. The CDR3 protein is CATSRKRQGARAEAFF. The CDR3 bases are TGTGCCACCAGCAGAAAAAGACAGGGGGCCCGTGCTGAAGCTTTCTTT. The full variable domain, with the rest looked up from reference TRBV15 and TRBJ1-1, is DAMVIQNPRYQVTQFGKPVTLSCSQTLNHNVMYWYQQKSSQAPKLLFHYYDKDFNNEADTPDNFQSRRPNTSFCFLDIRSPGLGDTAMYLCATSRKRQGARAEAFFGQGTRLTVV.

The chain has TRBV5-1 and TRBJ2-7; D unclear. Deletions cut 2 bases from V and 3 bases from J, with 18 bases between. Germline-derived CDR1 and CDR2 are SGHRS and YFSETQ. There are 16 residues in the CDR3. CDR3 loop: CASSFRRSSLLYEQYF. CDR3 nucleotide sequence: TGCGCCAGCAGCTTTCGGCGAAGTAGCTTACTCTACGAGCAGTACTTC.

The chain carries TRBV20-1 and TRBJ2-3; 9 bases match TRBD2. CDR3 length: 12 residues. Looked up from germline, CDR1 is DFQATT and CDR2 is SNEGSKA (reference sequence). The trim removed 7 bases at V and 5 bases at J, leaving 4 bases unmatched. CDR3 in amino acids: CSEREEGDTQYF. CDR3 in DNA: TGCAGTGAGCGGGAGGAGGGAGATACGCAGTATTTT.

The chain couples TRBV7-9 to TRBJ1-2; no firm D call. With 5 bases removed from V and 2 bases from J, the gap between germline ends came to 15 bases. This CDR3 is built from 15 residues. CDR1 is SEHNR, CDR2 FQNEAQ, per germline (reference sequence). CDR3 residues: CASSLPPVGNYGYTF. CDR3 coding DNA: TGTGCCAGCAGCCTCCCCCCGGTGGGCAACTATGGCTACACCTTC.

V and J are TRBV5-1 and TRBJ1-1; the D gene is possibly TRBD1 (5 bases). The CDR3 has 15 residues. From germline, CDR1 is SGHRS and CDR2 YFSETQ. Trimming took 4 bases from V and 0 from J, leaving 13 bases between them. In nucleotides, the CDR3 is TGCGCCAGCAGCCCGGACTTGGGGGTGAACACTGAAGCTTTCTTT. It encodes CASSPDLGVNTEAFF. The full variable domain, its missing parts supplied by reference TRBV5-1 and TRBJ1-1, is KAGVTQTPRYLIKTRGQQVTLSCSPISGHRSVSWYQQTPGQGLQFLFEYFSETQRNKGNFPGRFSGRQFSNSRSEMNVSTLELGDSALYLCASSPDLGVNTEAFFGQGTRLTVV.